A selection of T cell receptor beta chains follows, all from one sample in a study of cytomegalovirus exposure and HLA in healthy donors. Clones were sequenced by immunoSEQ multiplex PCR, and TCRdb holds only the in-frame ones, with some missing. Of roughly 230,000 clones in the sample, about 93% were seen once. The source material was PBMCs. The receptors here all came from a girl under 10 years old in good health and CMV-seronegative. The CDR3 runs from the conserved cysteine through the conserved F or W. D genes are given only for firm matches. Clone size is given for some rows only: seen once, a few or many times, or a class if the clone is expanded.

cdr3_nt,cdr3_aa,v_call,d_call,clone_size,j_call
TGTGCCAGCAGCGTAGATCCGGGATGGGAGACCCAGTACTTC,CASSVDPGWETQYF,TRBV5-5,NA,NA,TRBJ2-5
TGTGCCAGCAGCAAACAGGGGGCAGTTGGAAACACCATATATTTT,CASSKQGAVGNTIYF,TRBV6-5,TRBD1,few,TRBJ1-3
TGTGCCAGCAGCCAGGCACAGACAGATACGCAGTATTTT,CASSQAQTDTQYF,TRBV13,NA,few,TRBJ2-3
TGTGCCTGGAACCGGGACAGGGGGCCGGGCTATGGCTACACCTTC,CAWNRDRGPGYGYTF,TRBV30,TRBD1,NA,TRBJ1-2
TGTGCCAGCAGCTTAACAACAGGGTTGAACACTGAAGCTTTCTTT,CASSLTTGLNTEAFF,TRBV7-9,NA,NA,TRBJ1-1
TGTGCCAGCAGTTACGTACAGGCTAATCAGCCCCAGCATTTT,CASSYVQANQPQHF,TRBV6-6,NA,once,TRBJ1-5
TGCGCCAGCAGCTTGGGGGGGGAAAGTGGGCAGTTCTTC,CASSLGGESGQFF,TRBV5-1,NA,NA,TRBJ2-1
TGTGCCTGGAGCCGTCAGAGCGGGGGGGCCGGTGAGCAGTTCTTC,CAWSRQSGGAGEQFF,TRBV30,TRBD2,NA,TRBJ2-1
TGTGCCAGCAGCGGATGGACAGGCGACGCTAACTATGGCTACACCTTC,CASSGWTGDANYGYTF,TRBV7-9,TRBD1,NA,TRBJ1-2
TGTGCCATCAGTGGACTAGCGGAAAACACCGGGGAGCTGTTTTTT,CAISGLAENTGELFF,TRBV10-3,TRBD2,NA,TRBJ2-2
TGTGCCAGCAGCTTAGGGGGGGCTGAAGCTTTCTTT,CASSLGGAEAFF,TRBV7-9,NA,NA,TRBJ1-1
TGTGCCACCAGCAGAGCAGGGGTGGAGGACACTGAAGCTTTCTTT,CATSRAGVEDTEAFF,TRBV15,NA,once,TRBJ1-1
TGTGCCAGCAGTCAACTACAGGGGGCCTTCGGCGAGCAGTACTTC,CASSQLQGAFGEQYF,TRBV6-5,TRBD1,NA,TRBJ2-7
TGTGCCAGCAGCCCCCATTCAGCGGGAGAAGGGGTCGAGCAGTACTTC,CASSPHSAGEGVEQYF,TRBV5-4,TRBD2,NA,TRBJ2-7
TGTGCCTGGAGTGTTGGTACGGGAAATGGCTACACCTTC,CAWSVGTGNGYTF,TRBV30,NA,NA,TRBJ1-2
TGTGCCAGCAGGCTACAGGGTGTTGGCAATCAGCCCCAGCATTTT,CASRLQGVGNQPQHF,TRBV27,NA,NA,TRBJ1-5
TGTGCCAGCAGTTTATCTTCACAGACAGGGGACTATGGCTACACCTTC,CASSLSSQTGDYGYTF,TRBV27,TRBD1,NA,TRBJ1-2
TGTGCCAGCAAGAGGGCGCTGAACACTGAAGCTTTCTTT,CASKRALNTEAFF,TRBV2,NA,NA,TRBJ1-1
TGTGCCAGTAGTGAAACCGGGAGCCCTGAAGCTTTCTTT,CASSETGSPEAFF,TRBV19,NA,NA,TRBJ1-1
TGTGCCAGCAGCTTAGCTGGTGGGGCTTTCTACATTCAGTACTTC,CASSLAGGAFYIQYF,TRBV11-2,NA,NA,TRBJ2-4
TGTTCCAGCAGCTCACAGGGCAACAATCAGCCCCAGCATTTT,CSSSSQGNNQPQHF,TRBV7-9,NA,NA,TRBJ1-5
TGTGCCAGCAGTGAGGGGACTAGCGGGAGTATCGGCGAGCAGTACTTC,CASSEGTSGSIGEQYF,TRBV6-1,TRBD2,NA,TRBJ2-7
TGTGCCAGCAGCTGGGGACTAGCGGCAGGGAATGAGCAGTTCTTC,CASSWGLAAGNEQFF,TRBV5-6,TRBD2,NA,TRBJ2-1
TGTGCCAGCACCCCGATGGGGACAGGGGGTTCTGAAGCTTTCTTT,CASTPMGTGGSEAFF,TRBV7-9,TRBD1,NA,TRBJ1-1
TGTGCCAGCAGCTTGGGGGACAGGGCCAATGGCTACACCTTC,CASSLGDRANGYTF,TRBV5-4,TRBD1,NA,TRBJ1-2
TGTGCCAGGGCAAAGGCGTGGGGGCGTGGCGAGACCCAGTACTTC,CARAKAWGRGETQYF,TRBV19,NA,NA,TRBJ2-5
TGTGCCAGCAGCTCCCCGACAGGGATAGGAGATGGCTACACCTTC,CASSSPTGIGDGYTF,TRBV5-4,TRBD1,NA,TRBJ1-2
TGCAGCGGTAAACAGGGAGATGGCCGCGAGGAAAAACTGTTTTTT,CSGKQGDGREEKLFF,TRBV29-1,NA,NA,TRBJ1-4
TGCGCCAGCAGCCAGGAGGGGGGGCCGTACGAGCAGTACTTC,CASSQEGGPYEQYF,TRBV4-1,NA,NA,TRBJ2-7
TGCGCCAGCTCCTTACTCATTTCAGGCTACAATGAGCAGTTCTTC,CASSLLISGYNEQFF,TRBV5-1,NA,NA,TRBJ2-1
TGTGCCAGCAGGGACAGGGGGATGAACACTGAAGCTTTCTTT,CASRDRGMNTEAFF,TRBV6-1,TRBD1,NA,TRBJ1-1
TGTGCCAGCAGATCCGCGGAAGGGACAGGGTTCTCTGGAAACACCATATATTTT,CASRSAEGTGFSGNTIYF,TRBV28,TRBD1,NA,TRBJ1-3
TGTGCCAGCAGCCTACAGTCGAACACTGAAGCTTTCTTT,CASSLQSNTEAFF,TRBV6-1,NA,NA,TRBJ1-1
TGTGCCAGCAGCCCGAAGAGGGGGTTGGACAATGAGCAGTTCTTC,CASSPKRGLDNEQFF,TRBV6-6,NA,NA,TRBJ2-1
TGTGCCAGCAGATGGGGGGGGGCCCTCGGAGGCTACACCTTC,CASRWGGALGGYTF,TRBV27,NA,NA,TRBJ1-2
TGCGCCAGCAGCGGAAGGACAGGGGGCACTGAAGCTTTCTTT,CASSGRTGGTEAFF,TRBV5-1,TRBD1,NA,TRBJ1-1
TGTGCCAGCAGTTTAACAGGGGGAGATACGCAGTATTTT,CASSLTGGDTQYF,TRBV6-6,TRBD1,NA,TRBJ2-3
TGTGCCAGCAGCTTGGATGCTAGCTACGAGCAGTACTTC,CASSLDASYEQYF,TRBV5-4,NA,NA,TRBJ2-7
TGCGCCAGCCGACAGGCGATGAACACCGGGGAGCTGTTTTTT,CASRQAMNTGELFF,TRBV10-1,NA,few,TRBJ2-2
TGCGCCAGCAGTGAGTCGGGGGCGCGGATTGAAGCTTTCTTT,CASSESGARIEAFF,TRBV10-1,NA,NA,TRBJ1-1
TGTTCCAGCAGCGATATCCCAGGCGGGACTGAAGCTTTCTTT,CSSSDIPGGTEAFF,TRBV7-9,NA,NA,TRBJ1-1
TGTGCCTGGAGGTGGACAGGGAGGGAGAGGGGCTACACCTTC,CAWRWTGRERGYTF,TRBV30,TRBD1,once,TRBJ1-2
TGCAGCGTTCGCACGGGACTAGCGGGCCGAGATACGCAGTATTTT,CSVRTGLAGRDTQYF,TRBV29-1,TRBD2,NA,TRBJ2-3
TGTGCCAGCAGCGTACTTAGCGGGGGGGGAGAGACCCAGTACTTC,CASSVLSGGGETQYF,TRBV9,TRBD2,NA,TRBJ2-5
TGTGCCAGCACCGGCATAGCGGGAGGGCCGAACACCGGGGAGCTGTTTTTT,CASTGIAGGPNTGELFF,TRBV2,TRBD2,NA,TRBJ2-2
TGTGCCAGCACTGACTCTGGACTAGTCGGGGAGCTGTTTTTT,CASTDSGLVGELFF,TRBV27,TRBD2,NA,TRBJ2-2
TGCGCCAGCCGCCTGGGGGGAGCCTCCTACGAGCAGTACTTC,CASRLGGASYEQYF,TRBV5-1,NA,NA,TRBJ2-7
TGTGCCAGCAGGCGGACCGGGACAGCCTACGAGCAGTACTTC,CASRRTGTAYEQYF,TRBV28,TRBD1,NA,TRBJ2-7
TGTGCCTGGAGCGCGGGGGCTGTCGCTTTCTTT,CAWSAGAVAFF,TRBV30,NA,NA,TRBJ1-1
TGTGCCAGCAGCCCAGGGACAGCTAGCACAGATACGCAGTATTTT,CASSPGTASTDTQYF,TRBV4-2,TRBD1,NA,TRBJ2-3
TGCGCCAGCAGCCTCCGACTCGCAGGGCAGGGGGACACTGAAGCTTTCTTT,CASSLRLAGQGDTEAFF,TRBV4-1,TRBD1,NA,TRBJ1-1
TGTTCCAGCAGCCCAAAGGACAGGACCTACAATGAGCAGTTCTTC,CSSSPKDRTYNEQFF,TRBV7-9,TRBD1,NA,TRBJ2-1
TGTGCCAGCAGCACAGAGCGGACCGCCTACGAGCAGTACTTC,CASSTERTAYEQYF,TRBV7-9,NA,NA,TRBJ2-7
TGTGCCAGTCTTGACAGGAGCTCTGGAAACACCATATATTTT,CASLDRSSGNTIYF,TRBV19,NA,NA,TRBJ1-3
TGCAGCGTTGAAGGGACAGGGTGGGACTATGGCTACACCTTC,CSVEGTGWDYGYTF,TRBV29-1,TRBD1,NA,TRBJ1-2